The 25 T cell receptor beta chains below come from one sample, sequenced in a study of blood T cells in healthy people across ages. A second roughly 6 to 11 cycle PCR used barcoded and J-beta primers. MiXCR, run by TCRdb on the 5' RACE reads, gives a single entry per CDR3 protein. This sample has some 1.4 million distinct CDR3 sequences, with 35% to 45% found just once. Sequenced: blood. These receptors were taken from a woman aged 18-29 years in good health.

The J gene is TRBJ2-1, the V gene TRBV4-1; D remains ambiguous. Germline CDR1 is MGHRA and CDR2 is YSYEKL. The germline V and J ends were trimmed by 3 bases and 5 bases, with 8 bases remaining between them. The CDR3 spans 13 residues. The DNA for the CDR3 is TGCGCCAGCAGCCAGCACGGTGACAATGAGCAGTTCTTC. Protein product: CASSQHGDNEQFF.

V and J are TRBV5-1 and TRBJ2-1, with D perhaps matching TRBD2 (5 bases). Trimming stripped 6 bases from V and 8 bases from J, with 15 bases between. This CDR3 contains 13 residues. Germline CDR1 SGHRS, CDR2 YFSETQ. CDR3: CASTGTGFDEQFF. DNA of the CDR3: TGCGCCAGCACGGGAACCGGATTTGATGAGCAGTTCTTC.

V usage is TRBV4-1 and J usage is TRBJ2-5; 12 nucleotides line up with TRBD2. The J call could be wrong; TRBJ2-7 is a better fit for the DNA end. Germline-derived CDR1 and CDR2 are MGHRA and YSYEKL. CDR3 length: 16 residues. CDR3 DNA sequence: TGCGCCAGCAGCCAGGCGACTAGCGGGAGTCTATACGAGCAGTACTTC. Translated: CASSQATSGSLYEQYF.

The chain is built from TRBV6-1 and TRBJ2-7; the D is unclear. The CDR3 is 14 residues long. Trimming cost V 5 bases and J 3 bases, with 14 bases left between them. The germline CDR1 and CDR2 sequences are MNHNS and SASEGT. CDR3 sequence: CASSKSANLYEQYF. CDR3 nucleotides: TGTGCCAGCAGTAAGAGTGCTAACCTCTACGAGCAGTACTTC.

The J gene is TRBJ1-1, the V gene TRBV6-2 or TRBV6-3; no clear D gene. The V gene lost 5 bases and the J gene lost 5 bases, with 6 bases spanning the gap. The CDR3 sequence is 11 residues long. Germline V gene lookup returns CDR1 MNHEY and CDR2 SVGEGT. DNA for the CDR3: TGTGCCAGCAGTAGACGGACTGAAGCTTTCTTT. Residues: CASSRRTEAFF.

The V gene is TRBV29-1, the J gene TRBJ2-5; the D gene could be TRBD1 or TRBD2 (5 bases each). The germline V gene encodes CDR1 SQVTM and CDR2 ANQGSEA. Trimming shortened V by 6 bases and J by 3 bases, and 11 bases separated the two germline ends. This CDR3 has 12 residues. This chain's CDR3 is CSVVQGEETQYF. CDR3 DNA: TGCAGCGTGGTGCAGGGAGAAGAGACCCAGTACTTC.

This clonotype was seen a handful of times. The rearrangement uses TRBV5-1 and TRBJ1-1; 10 bases line up with TRBD1. Germline V gene data show CDR1 as SGHRS and CDR2 as YFSETQ. CDR3 size: 14 residues. The trim removed 3 bases at V and 5 bases at J, leaving 4 bases unmatched. The CDR3: CASSSGTGETEAFF. CDR3 nucleotide sequence: TGCGCCAGCAGCTCCGGGACAGGGGAGACTGAAGCTTTCTTT.

The sample holds one count of this clonotype. The CDR3 coding sequence is TGTGCCAGCAGCCTTGACACTCCGAATTACAATGAGCAGTACTTC. This codes for CASSLDTPNYNEQYF. V and J are TRBV27 and TRBJ2-4, with unresolved D. From germline, CDR1 is MNHEY and CDR2 SMNVEV (reference sequence). The V gene lost 6 bases and the J gene lost 13 bases, with 25 bases spanning the gap. This CDR3 has 15 amino acids.

The chain employs TRBV20-1 and TRBJ2-7; no definite D call. Trimming took 8 bases from V and 1 from J, leaving 15 bases between them. CDR1 and CDR2 (germline): DFQATT, SNEGSKA (reference sequence). CDR3 size: 13 residues. CDR3 region: CSTLVGLSYEQYF. The DNA for the CDR3 is TGCAGTACCCTCGTGGGCTTGTCCTACGAGCAGTACTTC.

The V gene is TRBV6-2 or TRBV6-3, the J gene TRBJ2-1; D perhaps matches TRBD2 (5 bases). Looked up from germline, CDR1 is MNHEY and CDR2 is SVGEGT. The CDR3 has 12 amino acids. The CDR3 DNA follows: TGTGCGTCTGGAGGTTCTTGCAATGAGCAGTTCTTC. Its translation: CASGGSCNEQFF.

V and J are TRBV4-1 and TRBJ2-1; TRBD2 aligns across 14 bases. Germline V gene data show CDR1 as MGHRA and CDR2 as YSYEKL. Losses at the gene ends were 5 bases for V and 0 bases for J; bases not matched to a gene: 6. CDR3 length equals 18 residues. CDR3 coding DNA: TGCGCCAGCAGCTTACGGACTAGCGGGGGGTCCTCCTACAATGAGCAGTTCTTC. Translating gives CASSLRTSGGSSYNEQFF.

Remarks on this clonotype: A much larger clone lies a single base off, so this may be a read error. The V and J genes are TRBV28 and TRBJ2-3, with TRBD2 identical over 7 bases. The CDR3 extends over 16 amino acids. The germline gives CDR1 MDHEN, CDR2 SYDVKM. CDR3 amino acids: CASSSLAGTSTDRQYF. For the CDR3, the DNA is TGTGCCAGCAGTTCCTTAGCGGGTACAAGCACAGATAGGCAGTATTTT.

In this sample, this clonotype turned up many times. The junction shows a germline mismatch at one end, possibly a read error. This chain uses TRBV5-1 with TRBJ2-1, with no clear D. CDR1 is SGHRS, CDR2 YFSETQ, per germline. The CDR3 is made up of 11 amino acids. The CDR3 protein is CASNSYNEQFF. CDR3 bases: TGTGCCAGCAACTCCTACAATGAGCAGTTCTTC.

This clonotype was recorded a few times. The genes are TRBV10-3 and TRBJ2-3, with 11 positions matching TRBD1. With V trimmed by 6 bases and J by 5 bases, 13 bases remained unmatched. This CDR3 is built from 17 residues. The germline V gene encodes CDR1 ENHRY and CDR2 SYGVKD. CDR3 sequence reads: CAISPHSAGQGGDTQYF. CDR3 DNA: TGTGCCATCAGCCCCCATAGCGCGGGACAGGGGGGAGATACGCAGTATTTT.

This chain links TRBV7-6 with TRBJ2-5, with 10 bases matching TRBD2. The V and J ends lost 2 bases and 4 bases, in that order; junction bases with no gene match: 7. The CDR3 loop spans 16 amino acids. Germline CDR1 reads SGHVS; CDR2 reads FNYEAQ. The CDR3 loop reads CASSLWSSGGLETQYF. The CDR3 DNA follows: TGTGCCAGCAGCTTATGGTCTAGCGGGGGCCTAGAGACCCAGTACTTC.

This clonotype came up a few times. CDR3 sequence (DNA): TGCAGCGTTCAGGGGGCGGGAGATGAAAAACTGTTTTTT. As protein: CSVQGAGDEKLFF. The rearrangement links TRBV29-1 to TRBJ1-4; the match to TRBD1 covers 8 bases. The trim removed 5 bases at V and 6 bases at J, leaving 5 bases unmatched. The length of the CDR3 is 13 residues. Germline CDR1 SQVTM, CDR2 ANQGSEA.

This clonotype came up a few times. V usage is TRBV4-1 and J usage is TRBJ2-3; D unresolved. Germline V lookup: CDR1 MGHRA, CDR2 YSYEKL. Trimming left V 4 bases short and J 0 bases short, with 11 bases between. CDR3 length: 15 amino acids. CDR3 residues: CASSPKTSSTDTQYF. The CDR3 nucleotides are TGCGCCAGCAGCCCCAAAACTTCTAGCACAGATACGCAGTATTTT.

This clonotype showed up many times. The chain combines TRBV6-5 with TRBJ2-3; TRBD1 matches at 8 bases. CDR1 MNHEY and CDR2 SVGAGI come from the germline V gene. The ends lost 3 bases at V and 3 bases at J; junction bases unmatched: 5. CDR3 size: 15 residues. This CDR3 reads CASSYGGQGTDTQYF. The DNA of the CDR3 is TGTGCCAGCAGTTATGGAGGACAGGGAACAGATACGCAGTATTTT.

This chain joins TRBV7-2 and TRBJ2-7, with D uncertain. This CDR3 contains 16 residues. CDR1 is SGHTA, CDR2 FQGNSA, per germline. The V gene lost 5 bases and the J gene lost 0 bases, with 17 bases spanning the gap. This CDR3 reads CASSPYGTQSSYEQYF. DNA for the CDR3: TGTGCCAGCAGCCCGTATGGAACTCAAAGCTCCTACGAGCAGTACTTC.

The chain recombines TRBV24-1 with TRBJ1-1; no reliable D call. The CDR3 extends over 14 amino acids. The V gene's germline CDR1 is KGHDR and CDR2 SFDVKD. With 9 bases removed from V and 1 base from J, the gap between germline ends came to 14 bases. The CDR3 region is CATLDVAKNTEAFF. For the CDR3, the DNA is TGTGCCACCCTTGACGTAGCGAAGAACACTGAAGCTTTCTTT.

This clonotype was observed a few times. The chain carries TRBV7-2 and TRBJ1-2; D might be TRBD1 (5 bases). Trimming pared 1 base from V and 6 bases from J, leaving 18 bases between. Looked up from germline, CDR1 is SGHTA and CDR2 is FQGNSA. CDR3 length: 16 amino acids. In nucleotides, the CDR3 is TGTGCCAGCAGCTTAGTAGGGGACTCCGTTTGGGATGGCTACACCTTC. Translating it yields CASSLVGDSVWDGYTF.

V usage is TRBV3-1 and J usage is TRBJ2-1; no firm D call. The CDR3 loop spans 16 amino acids. The V gene lost 0 bases and the J gene lost 5 bases, with 14 bases spanning the gap. Germline lookup yields CDR1 LGHDT and CDR2 YNNKEL (reference sequence). The CDR3 DNA sequence: TGTGCCAGCAGCCAAGAAGGGAAGGTAGGAGACAATGAGCAGTTCTTC. Protein sequence: CASSQEGKVGDNEQFF.

The chain employs TRBV6-5 and TRBJ2-2; 7 positions agree with TRBD1. The CDR3 covers 16 residues. The V and J ends lost 5 bases and 8 bases, in that order; junction bases with no gene match: 14. Germline V gene sequence: CDR1 MNHEY, CDR2 SVGAGI. CDR3 coding DNA: TGTGCCAGCAGTACACAGGGGACAACTACCTCAGGGGAGCTGTTTTTT. This gives the protein CASSTQGTTTSGELFF.

This clonotype has only a few counts. The chain has TRBV5-1 and TRBJ2-5, with 10 nucleotides matching TRBD1. TRBJ2-7 explains the end of the DNA better; the J call may be wrong. The CDR3 totals 15 residues. Germline assignment: CDR1 SGHRS and CDR2 YFSETQ. Here the CDR3 DNA reads TGCGCCAGCAGCGTAGGGACAGGGGTGACGGGCGAGCAGTACTTC. Protein sequence: CASSVGTGVTGEQYF.

This clonotype has just one count. The chain carries TRBV12-3 or TRBV12-4 and TRBJ2-3; D tentatively fits TRBD1 or TRBD2 (5 bases each). This CDR3 spans 16 amino acids. V was pared by 3 bases and J by 0 bases, with 13 bases between. CDR3 region: CASSFSRDPSTDTQYF. Here the CDR3 DNA reads TGTGCCAGCAGTTTCAGTCGGGACCCTAGCACAGATACGCAGTATTTT.